This passage covers 5 T cell receptor beta chains from one sample sequenced in a study of blood T cell repertoires in COVID-19. Data came from immunoSEQ multiplex PCR; TCRdb stores just in-frame clones and leaves some out. The sample lists roughly 230,000 clones, approximately 89% occurring once. The material sequenced was peripheral blood. Source of these receptors: a woman in her 40s who had recovered from COVID-19.

The chain joins TRBV10-3 to TRBJ1-1; maybe TRBD1 (6 bases). This CDR3 comprises 13 residues. Germline V lookup: CDR1 ENHRY, CDR2 SYGVKD. The V and J ends lost 11 bases and 3 bases respectively, with 16 bases between them. The CDR3 sequence is CASRQGLYTEAFF. The CDR3 nucleotides read TGTGCCTCCCGGCAGGGGTTGTACACTGAAGCTTTCTTT.

The rearrangement links TRBV2 to TRBJ1-3; tentatively, D is TRBD1 (6 bases). Trimming removed 6 bases from V and 3 bases from J, with 9 bases in between. CDR3 size: 13 residues. The germline V gene encodes CDR1 SNHLY and CDR2 FYNNEI. DNA for the CDR3: TGTGCCAGCAGCTGGGACATTGGAAACACCATATATTTT. Its translation: CASSWDIGNTIYF. The whole variable domain, remainder taken from reference TRBV2 and TRBJ1-3, is EPEVTQTPSHQVTQMGQEVILRCVPISNHLYFYWYRQILGQKVEFLVSFYNNEISEKSEIFDDQFSVERPDGSNFTLKIRSTKLEDSAMYFCASSWDIGNTIYFGEGSWLTVV.

This chain joins TRBV30 and TRBJ2-3, with D unclear. Germline V gives CDR1 GTSNPN, CDR2 SVGIG (reference sequence). Trimming left V 2 bases short and J 5 bases short, with 5 bases between. This CDR3 has 11 amino acids. DNA of the CDR3: TGTGCCTGGAGTCTAATAGATACGCAGTATTTT. Its protein is CAWSLIDTQYF.

The chain combines TRBV24-1 with TRBJ2-5; D not resolved. V was pared by 3 bases and J by 5 bases, with 9 bases between. CDR3 size: 13 residues. Germline V gene sequence: CDR1 KGHDR, CDR2 SFDVKD. The CDR3 is CATSDTPRETQYF. CDR3 DNA sequence: TGTGCCACCAGTGATACCCCCAGGGAGACCCAGTACTTC.

This clone was observed a few times. The chain is built from TRBV13 and TRBJ2-5, with TRBD2 matching 10 bases. Germline V gene sequence: CDR1 PRHDT, CDR2 FYEKMQ (reference sequence). The CDR3 is 15 amino acids. Trimming cost V 5 bases and J 4 bases; bases outside gene matches: 7. DNA of the CDR3: TGTGCCAGCAGCGCGAGCGGGGGGGCCGGAGAGACCCAGTACTTC. Residues: CASSASGGAGETQYF.